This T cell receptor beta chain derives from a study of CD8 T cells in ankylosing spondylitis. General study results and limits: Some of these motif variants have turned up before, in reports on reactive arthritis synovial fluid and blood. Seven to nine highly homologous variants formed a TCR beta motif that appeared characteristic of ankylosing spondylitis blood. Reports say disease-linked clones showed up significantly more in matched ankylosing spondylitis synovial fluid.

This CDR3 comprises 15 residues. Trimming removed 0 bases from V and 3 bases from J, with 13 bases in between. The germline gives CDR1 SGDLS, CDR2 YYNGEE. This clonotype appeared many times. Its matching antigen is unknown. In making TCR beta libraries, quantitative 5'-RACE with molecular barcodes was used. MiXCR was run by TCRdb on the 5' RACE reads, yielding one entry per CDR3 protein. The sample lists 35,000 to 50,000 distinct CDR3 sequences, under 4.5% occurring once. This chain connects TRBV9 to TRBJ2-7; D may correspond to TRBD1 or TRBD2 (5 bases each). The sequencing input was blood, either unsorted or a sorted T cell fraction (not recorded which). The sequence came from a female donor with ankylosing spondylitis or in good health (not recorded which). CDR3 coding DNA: TGTGCCAGCAGCGTAGCCCCGGGACGGTACTACGAGCAGTACTTC. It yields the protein CASSVAPGRYYEQYF.